By its share, the clone carrying this TCR beta chain is large. What it binds is unknown. This entry is derived from a study of lymphopenia after photon versus proton radiotherapy. Study conclusions and caveats: Under photons, naive T cells and diversity fell while effector/memory populations rose. In patients who died, overall survival fell as post-nadir TCR diversity dropped more.

Germline assignment: CDR1 SGHNT and CDR2 YENEEA. The ends were cut back, 4 bases at V and 6 bases at J, with 7 bases in the middle. This CDR3 has 12 residues. The repertoire was sequenced with immunoSEQ multiplex PCR; TCRdb's copy has only in-frame clones and lacks some. The table records 25,000 to 30,000 clones, over 75% of them present only once. The rearrangement uses TRBV11-3 and TRBJ2-1, with no clear D. This receptor was taken from a man aged 50 or older with gastric cancer. The sequencing used peripheral blood, collected from a patient treated with photon-based radiotherapy. The DNA of the CDR3 is TGTGCCAGCAGCTCCTGGGCCAATGAGCAGTTCTTC. It is translated as CASSSWANEQFF.